This TCR beta chain comes out of a study of regulatory T cells in long-lasting Graves disease. Notes on the study in general: Persistent disease showed a preference for TRBV28, TRBJ1-2 and TRBJ2-5.

Indicated time point: newly diagnosed GD, antithyroid drugs for less than 3 months. PBMCs were the source of the RNA used for TCR sequencing. In this sample, this clonotype turned up many times. Its target is unknown. The germline V and J ends were trimmed by 0 bases and 5 bases, with 19 bases remaining between them. The CDR3 runs to 16 residues. Germline CDR1 is DFQATT and CDR2 is SNEGSKA (reference sequence). For TCR beta, libraries came from iRepertoire HTBI primers and Arm-PCR of CDR3 regions. From the multiplex PCR reads, TCRdb called clonotypes with MiXCR, one entry per CDR3 protein. This table has approximately 540,000 distinct CDR3 sequences, around 11% appearing once. A further study also used this sample, focusing on T cells in Graves' hyperthyroidism and ophthalmopathy.

Sequencing was performed on peripheral blood mononuclear cells (PBMCs), taken at new diagnosis, from a patient treated with antithyroid drugs. This sequence originates from a woman in her thirties with Graves disease. V gene TRBV20-1 combines with J gene TRBJ2-5, with D perhaps TRBD1 or TRBD2 (5 bases each). The CDR3 DNA reads TGCAGTGCTAGAGATGGTCGGGACCCCACGGGGGAGACCCAGTACTTC. This gives the protein CSARDGRDPTGETQYF.